This T cell receptor beta chain was identified during a study of PD-L1 blockade in urothelial cancer. Turning to the study itself: At 3 weeks (second dose) and 6 weeks after starting treatment, blood was analyzed. The median T cell count in blood samples was 140,000 to 150,000. Whole-study results and caveats: Patients with below-median pretreatment blood clonality survived longer.

The repertoire was sequenced with immunoSEQ multiplex PCR; TCRdb's copy has only in-frame clones and lacks some. This sample carries tens of thousands of clones, around 83% of them seen once, and the ten largest clones take 2% to 2.5%. This CDR3 is built from 13 residues. J was trimmed by 6 bases and V by 2 bases; bases with no gene match: 4. Per the germline V gene, CDR1 is SGDLS and CDR2 is YYNGEE. Concerning this clone: Its antigen remains unknown.

Stated time point: pretreatment peripheral blood. This TCR was recovered from a man between 60 and 75 years old with urothelial cancer. The chain joins TRBV9 to TRBJ2-7, with 8 bases fitting TRBD2. The sample consisted of PBMCs, taken around atezolizumab (anti-PD-L1) treatment. The CDR3 reads CASSVLAGSEQYF. The CDR3 DNA follows: TGTGCCAGCAGCGTGCTAGCGGGTTCCGAGCAGTACTTC.